The next 8 T cell receptor beta chains were all read from a single sample in a study of regulatory T cells in long-lasting Graves disease. Stated time point: persistent/refractory GD, antithyroid drugs over 5 years with positive TRAb. There was RNA extracted from PBMCs, and the TCR library was made from it. iRepertoire HTBI primers and Arm-PCR of CDR3 regions built TCR beta libraries. TCRdb re-analysed the multiplex PCR reads in MiXCR, keeping a single row per CDR3 protein. The sample gives 400,000 to 500,000 distinct CDR3 sequences, 20% to 25% of which show up once; about 6.6% is in the top ten. The source was peripheral blood mononuclear cells (PBMCs), collected when the disease was refractory, from a patient treated with antithyroid drugs. The receptors originated from a female donor with Graves disease.

The chain joins TRBV7-9 to TRBJ1-5; TRBD1 is a possible D gene (6 bases). The germline V gene has CDR1 SEHNR and CDR2 FQNEAQ (reference sequence). The CDR3 totals 17 residues. Trimming left V 0 bases short and J 0 bases short, with 12 bases between. The DNA of the CDR3 is TGTGCCAGCAGCTTAGCCCAGACAGGAGATAGCAATCAGCCCCAGCATTTT. It encodes CASSLAQTGDSNQPQHF. Complete variable domain (other parts from reference TRBV7-9 and TRBJ1-5): DTGVSQNPRHKITKRGQNVTFRCDPISEHNRLYWYRQTLGQGPEFLTYFQNEAQLEKSRLLSDRFSAERPKGSFSTLEIQRTEQGDSAMYLCASSLAQTGDSNQPQHFGDGTRLSIL.

The CDR3 bases are TGTGCCAGTAGAGGGGGGCTAGGGGGTCCTCACACTGAAGCTTTCTTT. Protein sequence: CASRGGLGGPHTEAFF. The chain is built from TRBV19 and TRBJ1-1, with D perhaps TRBD1 (6 bases). V was clipped by 6 bases and J by 3 bases, with 20 bases between them. The CDR3 has 16 amino acids. In germline, CDR1 is LNHDA, CDR2 SQIVND (reference sequence).

At least ten counts were recorded for this clonotype. The chain has TRBV11-3 and TRBJ2-5; D unclear. V was cut by 3 bases and J by 5 bases, with 10 bases left in between. The CDR3 runs 13 residues. Germline V gene sequence: CDR1 SGHNT, CDR2 YENEEA. As DNA, the CDR3 is TGTGCCAGCAGCTTTGGTATTTCCGAGACCCAGTACTTC. This gives the protein CASSFGISETQYF. The complete variable domain, with remaining parts taken from reference TRBV11-3 and TRBJ2-5, reads EAGVVQSPRYKIIEKKQPVAFWCNPISGHNTLYWYLQNLGQGPELLIRYENEEAVDDSQLPKDRFSAERLKGVDSTLKIQPAELGDSAVYLCASSFGISETQYFGPGTRLLVL.

The rearrangement joins TRBV9 to TRBJ2-2; either TRBD1 or TRBD2 may supply D (5 bases each). Germline V gives CDR1 SGDLS, CDR2 YYNGEE. V was clipped by 4 bases and J by 7 bases, with 20 bases between them. This CDR3 has 16 residues. The CDR3 nucleotides are TGTGCCAGCAGCCCGCCGTCGAGGGGCTACGGCGGGGAGCTGTTTTTT. Its protein product is CASSPPSRGYGGELFF.

This clonotype occurred many times. This chain uses TRBV20-1 with TRBJ1-1, with 7 positions matching TRBD1. V was pared by 5 bases and J by 13 bases, with 13 bases of the junction left unmatched. The CDR3 is made up of 12 amino acids. Germline V gene lookup returns CDR1 DFQATT and CDR2 SNEGSKA (reference sequence). This chain's CDR3 is CSASTGRTDGFF. CDR3 DNA: TGCAGTGCTTCGACAGGGAGGACTGATGGTTTCTTT.

The rearrangement links TRBV7-8 to TRBJ2-2; 10 nucleotides align to TRBD2. V trimming: 3 bases; J trimming: 0 bases; junction bases outside the gene matches: 4. CDR3 length: 17 residues. CDR1 and CDR2 from the germline V gene are SGHVS and FQNEAQ. CDR3 coding DNA: TGTGCCAGCAGCTTGGAGCGGGAGGGTTCGAACACCGGGGAGCTGTTTTTT. This sequence encodes CASSLEREGSNTGELFF. Full variable domain (remainder filled in from reference TRBV7-8 and TRBJ2-2): GAGVSQSPRYKVAKRGQDVALRCDPISGHVSLFWYQQALGQGPEFLTYFQNEAQLDKSGLPSDRFFAERPEGSVSTLKIQRTQQEDSAVYLCASSLEREGSNTGELFFGEGSRLTVL.

This clonotype has a count of ten or more. J is TRBJ1-1 and V is TRBV6-5; D perhaps matches TRBD1 (6 bases). The V end lost 2 bases, the J end lost 6 bases, and 19 bases lay between the germline ends. The germline gives CDR1 MNHEY, CDR2 SVGAGI. This CDR3 has 16 residues. The CDR3 region is CASSYRPTDRLAEAFF. For the CDR3, the DNA is TGTGCCAGCAGTTACCGTCCGACCGACAGGTTAGCTGAAGCTTTCTTT.

This chain joins TRBV7-9 and TRBJ2-1; D is possibly TRBD2 (5 bases). The V end lost 11 bases, the J end lost 5 bases, and 13 bases lay between the germline ends. The length of the CDR3 is 12 residues. The germline V gene encodes CDR1 SEHNR and CDR2 FQNEAQ (reference sequence). CDR3 sequence reads: CAGPRTDNEQFF. As DNA, the CDR3 is TGTGCCGGTCCCCGGACTGACAATGAGCAGTTCTTC.